This TCR beta chain is from a study of T cell responses to AZD1222 COVID-19 vaccine. Findings and caveats of the study: Elevations in Spike-specific TCR breadth and depth followed administration of two AZD1222 doses. Targets within unmutated variant regions were reportedly found for nearly half of spike-specific TCRs.

Libraries were prepared by immunoSEQ multiplex PCR; TCRdb keeps only in-frame clonotypes and omits some of them. The sample has around 90,000 clones, about 88% seen once. Concerning this clone itself: Its cognate antigen is unknown.

Germline CDR1 is KGHSH and CDR2 is LQKENI. The CDR3 spans 16 residues. V lost 3 bases, J lost 1 base, and 10 bases lay in between. The chain carries TRBV18 and TRBJ1-6, with no clear D. The sequenced sample was peripheral blood, obtained on day 0 of AZD1222 vaccination. The TCR originated in an adult in good health. CDR3 in DNA: TGTGCCAGCTCACCTTATGAGGGTTCCTATAATTCACCCCTCCACTTT. Encoded protein: CASSPYEGSYNSPLHF.